This TCR beta chain comes out of a study of long-term antiretroviral therapy in people with HIV. Whole-study findings and limits: Once patients were on ART, diversity went higher but still fell short of transplant donor controls. Pre-ART expanded clones dominated the repertoire at every time point.

This clone came up a few times. Its antigen remains unknown. CDR1 and CDR2 (germline): SEHNR, FQNEAQ (reference sequence). CDR3 length: 14 residues. Trimming at V came to 5 bases and at J to 4 bases, leaving 3 bases not matched to a gene. The authors ran the immunoSEQ assay, v3.0, at survey level. Clones were read by immunoSEQ multiplex PCR, and TCRdb kept only the in-frame ones, dropping some. This sample has roughly 31,000 clones; 75% to 90% occur once, and the top ten carry less than 8.5%. The clonotype comes from a man aged 45-65 years with HIV. Material: unsorted PBMCs, obtained roughly 5 years before starting antiretroviral therapy. The genes are TRBV7-9 and TRBJ1-2; 11 nucleotides match TRBD1. CDR3 residues: CASSRTGGGYGYTF. The DNA for the CDR3 is TGTGCCAGCAGCCGGACAGGGGGCGGCTATGGCTACACCTTC.